This TCR beta chain emerged from a study of blood T cell repertoires in COVID-19. Study summary: T cells, B-cell-depleted T cells, or PBMCs provided the cDNA or gDNA that served as material.

By its share, this clone is medium-sized. Per the authors' pipeline: For nucleated cells, counts were estimated from reference gene primer amplification. Sequenced by immunoSEQ multiplex PCR; TCRdb stores in-frame clones only, minus some. V, J and clone size were drawn from that table, and D and trimming were deduced from the DNA. The profile shows 15,000 or so clones, 88% of them singletons. V shed 2 bases and J shed 0 bases, with 7 bases lying between them. The CDR3 extends over 14 amino acids. CDR1 and CDR2 (germline): MNHEY, SVGAGI. The TCR comes from a human donor in a cohort sampled during active COVID-19. The source material was peripheral blood. The chain joins TRBV6-5 to TRBJ1-1; no firm D call. The CDR3 loop reads CASSYAEMNTEAFF. The CDR3 region has the DNA TGTGCCAGCAGTTACGCGGAGATGAACACTGAAGCTTTCTTT.